The T cell receptor (beta chain) described here comes from a study of blood T cell repertoires in COVID-19. The CDR3 loop spans 16 amino acids. CDR1 is SGHTA and CDR2 is FQGNSA in the germline V gene. The trim removed 1 base at V and 3 bases at J, leaving 7 bases unmatched. The method was immunoSEQ multiplex PCR; TCRdb's version includes in-frame clones alone and lacks a portion of them. The sample contains approximately 90,000 clones, about 80% of which appear only once. The chain employs TRBV7-2 and TRBJ2-7; 9 nucleotides line up with TRBD1. This TCR was sampled from a woman older than 75 with acute or convalescent COVID-19. Sequencing was carried out using peripheral blood. The CDR3 here is CASSLGAGTGIYEQYF. The CDR3 region has the DNA TGTGCCAGCAGCTTAGGGGCCGGGACAGGGATCTACGAGCAGTACTTC.